The 20 T cell receptor beta chains listed next were all sequenced from one sample in a study of cytomegalovirus exposure and HLA in healthy donors. The PCR ran on 60 Vbeta and 13 Jbeta primers. TCRdb's table, derived via immunoSEQ multiplex PCR, lists solely in-frame clones and lacks some. The sample holds under 200,000 clones, 62% seen once. The sample taken for sequencing was PBMCs. The receptors originated from a middle-aged man in good health and CMV-seronegative.

The CDR3 DNA reads as TGCAGCGTGTTCAAGGGAGGTACTGAAGCTTTCTTT. Amino acids: CSVFKGGTEAFF. This chain joins TRBV29-1 and TRBJ1-1; no reliable D call. This CDR3 has 12 amino acids. Trimming stripped 6 bases from V and 5 bases from J, with 13 bases between. In germline, CDR1 is SQVTM, CDR2 ANQGSEA.

The CDR3 DNA reads as TGTGCCAGCAGTGTAACGACAGCTGAGGATGAAAAACTGTTTTTT. It yields the protein CASSVTTAEDEKLFF. The rearrangement joins TRBV6-1 to TRBJ1-4; maybe TRBD1 (5 bases). CDR3 length: 15 residues. Per germline, CDR1 MNHNS and CDR2 SASEGT. Trimming cost V 4 bases and J 6 bases, with 15 bases left between them.

The CDR3 is CASSSPGQTSYEQYF. CDR3 bases: TGTGCCAGCAGTTCTCCGGGACAGACTTCCTACGAGCAGTACTTC. V usage is TRBV6-5 and J usage is TRBJ2-7; 7 bases map to TRBD1. CDR3 length equals 15 residues. The V segment lost 4 bases and the J segment 1 base; nucleotides outside the gene matches: 7. Germline V lookup: CDR1 MNHEY, CDR2 SVGAGI.

The rearrangement links TRBV7-2 to TRBJ1-1, with D hard to call. The CDR3 consists of 15 residues. V was trimmed by 5 bases and J by 5 bases, leaving 18 bases between them. Per the germline V gene, CDR1 is SGHTA and CDR2 is FQGNSA. Here the CDR3 DNA reads TGTGCCAGCAGCCTGAACCCGGGGTTCGGGACTGAAGCTTTCTTT. Its translation: CASSLNPGFGTEAFF.

Only a few counts were recorded for this clone. The chain employs TRBV12-1 and TRBJ2-7; the D call of TRBD2 is as the table states it, not checked on the DNA. TRBV12-1 has pseudogene status. CDR3 length: 16 residues. The chain's CDR3 is CASSKWTSKIFHEQYF. CDR3 DNA: TGTGCCAGCAGCAAATGGACTAGTAAGATCTTCCACGAGCAGTACTTC.

This clone was observed a handful of times. The genes are TRBV18 and TRBJ2-3; tentatively, D is TRBD2 (5 bases). CDR3 length: 14 residues. Germline values: CDR1 KGHSH, CDR2 LQKENI. V lost 0 bases, J lost 10 bases, and 14 bases lay in between. CDR3 coding DNA: TGTGCCAGCTCACCACCTACTGACTTGAGGGCGCAGTATTTT. It specifies CASSPPTDLRAQYF.

The chain has TRBV7-6 and TRBJ2-6, with 8 bases fitting TRBD2. V gave up 4 bases and J gave up 4 bases; unmatched junction bases: 12. Germline CDR1 is SGHVS and CDR2 is FNYEAQ. The CDR3 runs to 18 residues. This CDR3 reads CASSSEPGRGGGANVLTF. CDR3 DNA sequence: TGTGCCAGCAGCTCAGAGCCCGGCCGGGGGGGAGGGGCCAACGTCCTGACTTTC.

V and J are TRBV6-5 and TRBJ2-7, with 10 bases fitting TRBD2. The CDR3 totals 15 residues. V lost 1 base to trimming and J lost 5 bases; unmatched junction nucleotides: 5. Germline V gene sequence: CDR1 MNHEY, CDR2 SVGAGI. CDR3 region: CASSYFTSGKNEQYF. Written as DNA, the CDR3 is TGTGCCAGCAGTTACTTTACTAGCGGGAAGAACGAGCAGTACTTC.

The CDR3 reads CASSPGVNNSPLHF. The CDR3 DNA reads as TGTGCCAGCAGCCCAGGGGTGAATAATTCACCCCTCCACTTT. The chain uses TRBV7-2 and TRBJ1-6, with a possible D match to TRBD1 (6 bases). CDR1 and CDR2 from the germline V gene are SGHTA and FQGNSA. This CDR3 region has 14 residues. Trimming removed 5 bases at V and 5 bases at J, with 10 bases between.

This clone was recorded a few times. The J gene is TRBJ2-6, the V gene TRBV19; 8 bases agree with TRBD1. Germline V gene sequence: CDR1 LNHDA, CDR2 SQIVND (reference sequence). V lost 4 bases to trimming and J lost 4 bases; unmatched junction nucleotides: 3. The CDR3 covers 15 residues. The DNA of the CDR3 is TGTGCCAGTAGTACGACAGGGGCCGGGGCCAACGTCCTGACTTTC. It encodes CASSTTGAGANVLTF.

This clone was observed a few times. The V gene is TRBV6-1, the J gene TRBJ1-5, with 10 bases lining up with TRBD1. The CDR3 contains 16 residues. Germline V gene data show CDR1 as MNHNS and CDR2 as SASEGT. The junction had 8 bases not matched to a gene; V was cut back by 2 bases and J by 7 bases. The CDR3 sequence: CASSEQGQGPKQPQHF. CDR3 sequence (DNA): TGTGCCAGCAGTGAACAGGGACAGGGGCCAAAGCAGCCCCAGCATTTT.

The rearrangement joins TRBV6-5 to TRBJ2-2; 7 positions match TRBD1. CDR3 size: 15 residues. The germline gives CDR1 MNHEY, CDR2 SVGAGI. The junction had 6 bases not matched to a gene; V was cut back by 8 bases and J by 0 bases. The CDR3: CASGTDNANTGELFF. The CDR3 nucleotides read TGTGCCAGCGGGACAGATAACGCGAACACCGGGGAGCTGTTTTTT.

This clone is a singleton in its sample. The chain employs TRBV4-1 and TRBJ2-7; possibly TRBD2 for D (6 bases). Germline V gene lookup returns CDR1 MGHRA and CDR2 YSYEKL. Trimming shortened V by 0 bases and J by 6 bases, and 12 bases separated the two germline ends. The CDR3 runs 14 residues. CDR3 region: CASSQEPGDSEQYF. CDR3 in DNA: TGCGCCAGCAGCCAAGAGCCGGGAGACTCCGAGCAGTACTTC.

On this clone itself: Other DNA sequences within the sample encode an identical CDR3. The V and J genes are TRBV7-3 and TRBJ2-1; D possibly corresponds to TRBD2 (5 bases). V shed 3 bases and J shed 6 bases, with 9 bases lying between them. The length of the CDR3 is 13 residues. The germline gives CDR1 SGHTA, CDR2 FQGTGA. The DNA of the CDR3 is TGTGCCAGCAGCTTTGGTGGGAGCAATGAGCAGTTCTTC. Amino acids: CASSFGGSNEQFF.

In this sample, this clone turned up a few times. J is TRBJ1-4 and V is TRBV5-1; D perhaps matches TRBD1 (5 bases). This CDR3 has 15 amino acids. Germline V gene data show CDR1 as SGHRS and CDR2 as YFSETQ. V gave up 0 bases and J gave up 7 bases, with 13 bases separating them. Here the CDR3 DNA reads TGCGCCAGCAGCTTGGTACAGGTGGGAAGTGAAAAACTGTTTTTT. The encoded protein is CASSLVQVGSEKLFF. Looking up the rest from reference TRBV5-1 and TRBJ1-4 gives the full variable domain: KAGVTQTPRYLIKTRGQQVTLSCSPISGHRSVSWYQQTPGQGLQFLFEYFSETQRNKGNFPGRFSGRQFSNSRSEMNVSTLELGDSALYLCASSLVQVGSEKLFFGSGTQLSVL.

This clone was seen more than once but under ten times. The chain carries TRBV5-5 and TRBJ2-1; D is ambiguous. From germline, CDR1 is SGHKS and CDR2 YYEKEE (reference sequence). Trimming shortened V by 4 bases and J by 4 bases, and 6 bases separated the two germline ends. This CDR3 contains 12 residues. CDR3 sequence reads: CASSPRYNEQFF. CDR3 bases: TGTGCCAGCAGCCCCAGATACAATGAGCAGTTCTTC.

The V gene is TRBV9, the J gene TRBJ2-7, with TRBD1 matching over 11 bases. The V gene end was trimmed by 0 bases and the J gene end by 4 bases; junction bases not matched to a gene: 6. The germline V gene has CDR1 SGDLS and CDR2 YYNGEE. The CDR3 has 16 amino acids. For the CDR3, the DNA is TGTGCCAGCAGCGTAGGGGGGACAGGGGGATTTTACGAGCAGTACTTC. It is translated as CASSVGGTGGFYEQYF.

The V call is TRBV27, the J call TRBJ1-5; D might be TRBD1 (5 bases). This CDR3 region has 17 residues. The V gene's germline CDR1 is MNHEY and CDR2 SMNVEV (reference sequence). V lost 5 bases and J lost 1, with 18 bases in between. Written as DNA, the CDR3 is TGTGCCAGCAGTGAAGAGATACCCCAGGGAAGCAATCAGCCCCAGCATTTT. Protein sequence: CASSEEIPQGSNQPQHF.

The table lists this clone with a few counts. The J gene is TRBJ2-1, the V gene TRBV29-1; 8 nucleotides match TRBD2. V lost 8 bases to trimming and J lost 9 bases; unmatched junction nucleotides: 12. The germline V gene encodes CDR1 SQVTM and CDR2 ANQGSEA. The CDR3 covers 13 residues. The CDR3 reads CSYTGTSAGEQFF. The CDR3 nucleotides read TGCAGCTATACCGGGACTAGTGCAGGTGAGCAGTTCTTC.

This sequence joins TRBV11-3 and TRBJ2-3, with a tentative D call TRBD2 (5 bases). CDR3 length equals 14 residues. Germline lookup yields CDR1 SGHNT and CDR2 YENEEA. Trimming removed 5 bases from V and 1 base from J, with 10 bases in between. The CDR3 is CASSPGIGTDTQYF. CDR3 sequence (DNA): TGTGCCAGCAGCCCCGGGATCGGCACAGATACGCAGTATTTT.